These 7 T cell receptor beta chains share one sample of origin, sequenced in a study of T-cell reconstitution after alpha-beta-depleted transplantation in children. The TCRbeta library incorporated unique molecular identifiers. In TCRdb, the PCR reads were re-called with MiXCR into one record per CDR3 protein. The sample contains 250,000 or so distinct CDR3 sequences, around 7.8% of which appear only once. The sequencing here drew on PBMCs, mostly from graft donor cells, taken 180 days after TCRalphabeta/CD19-depleted stem cell transplant. The source is a male patient aged 10 to 17 who had a stem cell transplant for acute lymphoblastic leukemia, so the T cells may come from the graft donor.

This clonotype was recorded many times. The chain recombines TRBV12-3 or TRBV12-4 with TRBJ2-4; D is perhaps TRBD1 (6 bases). This CDR3 region has 20 residues. V dropped 5 bases and J dropped 0 bases, with 26 bases sitting between them. The DNA of the CDR3 is TGTGCCAGCAGTCCCCTTGACGTAGCAGGGGTGTTACTAGCCAAAAACATTCAGTACTTC. Protein: CASSPLDVAGVLLAKNIQYF.

In its sample, this clonotype was seen many times. The rearrangement links TRBV28 to TRBJ2-7, with 8 positions matching TRBD1. The CDR3 covers 13 residues. The germline V gene encodes CDR1 MDHEN and CDR2 SYDVKM. J gave up 3 bases and V 8 bases, and 6 bases lay outside the gene matches. CDR3 nucleotides: TGTGCCAGCGGGATCAGGGGGCGCTACGAGCAGTACTTC. This encodes CASGIRGRYEQYF.

To note about this clonotype: This may be a read error, as it is one base from a much larger clone. The chain carries TRBV5-1 and TRBJ1-1; D ambiguous. Trimming took off 1 base at V and 2 bases at J, with 9 bases between the two ends. Per the germline V gene, CDR1 is SGHRS and CDR2 is YFSETQ. The CDR3 has 14 residues. This CDR3 is CASSLSQHNTEAFF. CDR3 coding DNA: TGCGCCAGCAGCTTGAGCCAGCACAACACTGAAGCTTTCTTT.

This clonotype was detected ten times or more. The chain recombines TRBV5-4 with TRBJ2-4; perhaps TRBD2 as D (5 bases). This CDR3 has 16 residues. Trimming cost V 0 bases and J 0 bases, with 10 bases left between them. Germline CDR1 and CDR2: SGHNT and YYREEE (reference sequence). CDR3 nucleotides: TGTGCCAGCAGCTTGGGACTGGGGAGAGCCAAAAACATTCAGTACTTC. Protein product: CASSLGLGRAKNIQYF.

This clonotype was seen repeatedly, ten times or more. The rearrangement uses TRBV29-1 and TRBJ2-5, with 12 bases matching TRBD2. Germline CDR1 reads SQVTM; CDR2 reads ANQGSEA. Losses at the gene ends were 4 bases for V and 5 bases for J; bases not matched to a gene: 5. The CDR3 consists of 14 residues. The CDR3 DNA follows: TGCAGCGTTGGCCGGACTAGCGGGATGGAGACCCAGTACTTC. It yields the protein CSVGRTSGMETQYF.

This clonotype was detected ten times or more. The V call is TRBV10-3, the J call TRBJ1-1; D may be TRBD1 (5 bases). This CDR3 region has 16 residues. V was cut by 7 bases and J by 0 bases, with 18 bases left in between. Germline V gene lookup returns CDR1 ENHRY and CDR2 SYGVKD. CDR3 sequence reads: CAIKDKLAPMNTEAFF. DNA of the CDR3: TGTGCCATCAAGGACAAATTAGCGCCTATGAACACTGAAGCTTTCTTT.

This clonotype was recorded at least ten times. The J gene is TRBJ2-7, the V gene TRBV9; D possibly uses TRBD1 or TRBD2 (6 bases each). The CDR3 is 14 residues long. Trimming took 4 bases from V and 3 from J, leaving 14 bases between them. CDR1 and CDR2 (germline): SGDLS, YYNGEE. The CDR3 region is CASSPKGEDYEQYF. The CDR3 DNA sequence: TGTGCCAGCAGCCCGAAGGGGGAGGACTACGAGCAGTACTTC.